Sequencing of this TCR beta chain was carried out in a study of T cells in Graves' hyperthyroidism and ophthalmopathy. The CDR3 runs to 16 residues. Germline V gene data show CDR1 as MNHNS and CDR2 as SASEGT. The V and J ends lost 6 bases and 0 bases respectively, with 17 bases between them. This clonotype has just a few counts. Criteria for exclusion of patients were uncontrolled infection, other autoimmune disease, pregnancy or lactation. Diagnoses were made from clinical symptoms, serum measures (thyroxine and TRAb), thyroid ultrasound and orbital computed tomography. From RNA transcripts, TCR beta CDR3 regions were amplified. Carried out on the TCR CDR3, a first-round RT-PCR used the HTBI primer set. TCRdb re-analysed the multiplex PCR reads in MiXCR, keeping a single row per CDR3 protein. The data contain fewer than 500,000 distinct CDR3 sequences, roughly 15% of them singletons.

V gene TRBV6-1 combines with J gene TRBJ1-1; possibly TRBD1 for D (5 bases). Material: blood. The source is a woman aged 25 to 39 with Graves' ophthalmopathy. The CDR3 loop reads CASSQGNRGLNTEAFF. The CDR3 coding sequence is TGTGCCAGCAGCCAGGGAAACAGAGGGTTGAACACTGAAGCTTTCTTT.